This paragraph covers one T cell receptor beta chain sequence. Its antigen is unidentified. The data stem from a study of T cell responses to AZD1222 COVID-19 vaccine. Overall study results and limits: Just a handful of AZD1222 recipients tested seropositive at baseline. The study found vaccine-associated CD4 TCRs spanning spike, dominant at 160-218 and 743-854. Donors were mostly white British, more females; clonal diversity possibly underestimated.

Here immunoSEQ multiplex PCR was the method, and the copy in TCRdb shows in-frame clones only, minus some. The sample shows more than 110,000 clones, around 89% of them seen only once. In germline, CDR1 is LGHNA, CDR2 YNFKEQ. Trimming shortened V by 5 bases and J by 8 bases, and 16 bases separated the two germline ends. The CDR3 is 15 residues long. This TCR was recovered from an adult in good health. The material was peripheral blood, obtained on day 0 of AZD1222 vaccination. The chain has TRBV4-2 and TRBJ1-6; a possible D gene is TRBD1 (6 bases). CDR3 region: CASSDFDRRDSPLHF. CDR3 coding DNA: TGTGCCAGCAGCGATTTCGACAGGCGGGATTCACCCCTCCACTTT.